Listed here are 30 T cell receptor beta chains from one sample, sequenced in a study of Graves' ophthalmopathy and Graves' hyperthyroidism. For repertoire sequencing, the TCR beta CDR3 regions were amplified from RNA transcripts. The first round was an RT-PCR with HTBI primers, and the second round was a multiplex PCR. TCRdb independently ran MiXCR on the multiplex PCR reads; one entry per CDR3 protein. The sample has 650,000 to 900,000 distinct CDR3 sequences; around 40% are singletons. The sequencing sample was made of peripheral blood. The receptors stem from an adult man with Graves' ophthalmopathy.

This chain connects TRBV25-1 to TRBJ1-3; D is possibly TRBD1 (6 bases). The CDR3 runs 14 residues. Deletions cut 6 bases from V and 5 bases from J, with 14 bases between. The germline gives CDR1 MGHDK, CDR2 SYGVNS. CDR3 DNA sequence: TGTGCCAGCAGACTCGGACAGAGCCGAAACACCATATATTTT. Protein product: CASRLGQSRNTIYF.

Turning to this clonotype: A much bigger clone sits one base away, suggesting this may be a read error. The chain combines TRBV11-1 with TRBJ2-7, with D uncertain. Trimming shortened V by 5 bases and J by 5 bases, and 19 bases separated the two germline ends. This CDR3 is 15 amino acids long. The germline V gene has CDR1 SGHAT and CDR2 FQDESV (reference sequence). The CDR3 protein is CASSPVVGALDEQYF. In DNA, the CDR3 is TGTGCCAGCAGCCCCGTCGTTGGCGCCCTCGACGAGCAGTACTTC. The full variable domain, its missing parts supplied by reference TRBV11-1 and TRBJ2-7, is EAEVAQSPRYKITEKSQAVAFWCDPISGHATLYWYRQILGQGPELLVQFQDESVVDDSQLPKDRFSAERLKGVDSTLKIQPAELGDSAMYLCASSPVVGALDEQYFGPGTRLTVT.

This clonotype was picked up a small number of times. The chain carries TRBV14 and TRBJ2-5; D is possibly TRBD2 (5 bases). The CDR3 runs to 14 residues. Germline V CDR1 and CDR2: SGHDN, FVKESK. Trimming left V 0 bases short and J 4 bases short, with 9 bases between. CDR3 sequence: CASSQDRTPETQYF. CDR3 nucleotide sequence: TGTGCCAGCAGCCAAGATCGGACTCCAGAGACCCAGTACTTC.

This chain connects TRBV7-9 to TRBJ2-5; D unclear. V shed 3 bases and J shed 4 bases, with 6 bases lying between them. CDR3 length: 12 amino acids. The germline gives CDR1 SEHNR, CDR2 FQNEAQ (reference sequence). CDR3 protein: CASSLFPETQYF. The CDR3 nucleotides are TGTGCCAGCAGCTTGTTTCCAGAGACCCAGTACTTC.

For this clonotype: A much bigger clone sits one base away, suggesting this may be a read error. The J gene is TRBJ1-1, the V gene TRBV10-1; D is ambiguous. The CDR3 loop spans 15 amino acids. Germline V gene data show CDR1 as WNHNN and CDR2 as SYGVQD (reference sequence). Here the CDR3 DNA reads TGCGCCAGCAGTGAGTGGGCAGCGGGATACACTGAAGCTTACTTT. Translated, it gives CASSEWAAGYTEAYF.

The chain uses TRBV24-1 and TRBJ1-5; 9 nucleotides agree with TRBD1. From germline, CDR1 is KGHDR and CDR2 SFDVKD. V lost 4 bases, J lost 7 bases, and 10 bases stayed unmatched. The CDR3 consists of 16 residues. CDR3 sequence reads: CATSDPGTGIGQPQHF. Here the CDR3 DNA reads TGTGCCACCAGTGACCCAGGGACAGGGATTGGGCAGCCCCAGCATTTT.

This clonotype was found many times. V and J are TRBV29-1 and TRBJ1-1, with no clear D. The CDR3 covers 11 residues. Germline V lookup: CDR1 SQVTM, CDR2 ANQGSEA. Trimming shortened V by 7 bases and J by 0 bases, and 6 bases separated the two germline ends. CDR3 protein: CSGTLNTEAFF. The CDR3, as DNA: TGCAGCGGGACGTTGAACACTGAAGCTTTCTTT.

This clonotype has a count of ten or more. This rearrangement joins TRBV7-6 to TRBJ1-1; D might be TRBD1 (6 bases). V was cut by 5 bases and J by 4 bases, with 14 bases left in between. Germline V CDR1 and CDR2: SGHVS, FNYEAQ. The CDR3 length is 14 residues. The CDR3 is CASSLTGQATEAFF. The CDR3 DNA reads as TGTGCCAGCAGCCTCACGGGACAAGCCACTGAAGCTTTCTTT. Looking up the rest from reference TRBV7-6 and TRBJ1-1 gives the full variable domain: GAGVSQSPRYKVTKRGQDVALRCDPISGHVSLYWYRQALGQGPEFLTYFNYEAQQDKSGLPNDRFSAERPEGSISTLTIQRTEQRDSAMYRCASSLTGQATEAFFGQGTRLTVV.

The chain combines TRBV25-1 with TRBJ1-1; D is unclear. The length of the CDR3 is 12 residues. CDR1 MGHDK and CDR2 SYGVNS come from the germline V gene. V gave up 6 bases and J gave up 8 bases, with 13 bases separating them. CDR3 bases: TGTGCCAGCAGCCCTGGTGTTATGGAAGCTTTCTTT. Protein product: CASSPGVMEAFF.

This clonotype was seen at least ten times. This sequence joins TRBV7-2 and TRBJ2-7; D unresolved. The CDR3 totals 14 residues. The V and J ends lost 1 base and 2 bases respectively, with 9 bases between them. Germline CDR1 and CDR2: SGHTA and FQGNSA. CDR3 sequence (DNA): TGTGCCAGCAGCTTAGGTCCCGGTACCTACGAGCAGTACTTC. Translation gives CASSLGPGTYEQYF.

The CDR3 coding sequence is TGTGCCAGCAGCGTACCAACCGGGACAGGAGGCTCTGGCTACACCTTC. It codes for CASSVPTGTGGSGYTF. The rearrangement links TRBV9 to TRBJ1-2; 8 nucleotides align to TRBD1. V dropped 1 base and J dropped 7; count of bases not matched to a gene: 12. Germline CDR1 SGDLS, CDR2 YYNGEE. The CDR3 consists of 16 residues.

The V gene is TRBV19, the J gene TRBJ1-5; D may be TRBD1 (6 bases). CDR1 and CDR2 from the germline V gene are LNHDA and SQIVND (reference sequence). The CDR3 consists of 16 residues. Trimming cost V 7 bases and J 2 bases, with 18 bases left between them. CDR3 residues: CASTTSRGRGNQPQHF. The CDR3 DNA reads TGTGCCAGTACAACTTCCAGGGGTCGTGGCAATCAGCCCCAGCATTTT.

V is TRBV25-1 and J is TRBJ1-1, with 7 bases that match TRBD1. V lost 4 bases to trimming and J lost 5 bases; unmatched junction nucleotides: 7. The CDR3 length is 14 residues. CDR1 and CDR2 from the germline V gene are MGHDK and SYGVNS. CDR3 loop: CASSVARGLTEAFF. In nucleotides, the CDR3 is TGTGCCAGCAGTGTTGCAAGGGGGCTAACTGAAGCTTTCTTT.

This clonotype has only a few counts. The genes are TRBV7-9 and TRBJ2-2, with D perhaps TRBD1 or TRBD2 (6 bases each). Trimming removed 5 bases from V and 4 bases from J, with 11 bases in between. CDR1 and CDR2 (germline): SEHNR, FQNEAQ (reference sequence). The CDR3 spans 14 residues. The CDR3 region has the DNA TGTGCCAGCAGCCGGAGGGGGAGCACCGGGGAGCTGTTTTTT. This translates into CASSRRGSTGELFF.

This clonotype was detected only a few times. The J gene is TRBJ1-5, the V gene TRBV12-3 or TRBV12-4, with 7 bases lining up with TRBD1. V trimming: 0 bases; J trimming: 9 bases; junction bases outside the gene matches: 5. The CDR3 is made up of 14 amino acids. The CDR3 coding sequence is TGTGCCAGCAGTTTAGCGGGACAGTCCGTGCCCCAGCATTTT. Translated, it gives CASSLAGQSVPQHF.

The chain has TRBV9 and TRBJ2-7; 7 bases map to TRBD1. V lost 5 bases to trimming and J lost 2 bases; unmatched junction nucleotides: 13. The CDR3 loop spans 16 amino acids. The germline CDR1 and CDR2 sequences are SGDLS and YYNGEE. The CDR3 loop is CASSLSWAGQAYEQYF. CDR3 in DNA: TGTGCCAGCAGTTTGAGTTGGGCAGGACAGGCCTACGAGCAGTACTTC.

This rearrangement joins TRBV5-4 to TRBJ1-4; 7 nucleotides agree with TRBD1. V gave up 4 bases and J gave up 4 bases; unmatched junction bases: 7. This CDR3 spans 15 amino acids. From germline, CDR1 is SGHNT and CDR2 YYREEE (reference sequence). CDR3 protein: CASSIAGGVNEKLFF. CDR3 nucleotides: TGTGCCAGCAGCATAGCAGGGGGTGTTAATGAAAAACTGTTTTTT.

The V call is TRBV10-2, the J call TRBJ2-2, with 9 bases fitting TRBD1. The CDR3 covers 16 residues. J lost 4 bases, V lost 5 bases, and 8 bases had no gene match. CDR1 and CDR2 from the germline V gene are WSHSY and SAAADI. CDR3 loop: CASSSTGTGSTGELFF. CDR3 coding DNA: TGCGCCAGCAGTTCAACCGGGACAGGGTCCACCGGGGAGCTGTTTTTT.

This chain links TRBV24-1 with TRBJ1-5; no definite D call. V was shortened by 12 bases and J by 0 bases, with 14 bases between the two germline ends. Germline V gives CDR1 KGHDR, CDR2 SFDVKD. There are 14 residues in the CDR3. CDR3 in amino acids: CAGSLRHSNQPQHF. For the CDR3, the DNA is TGTGCCGGCAGTTTGCGACATAGCAATCAGCCCCAGCATTTT.

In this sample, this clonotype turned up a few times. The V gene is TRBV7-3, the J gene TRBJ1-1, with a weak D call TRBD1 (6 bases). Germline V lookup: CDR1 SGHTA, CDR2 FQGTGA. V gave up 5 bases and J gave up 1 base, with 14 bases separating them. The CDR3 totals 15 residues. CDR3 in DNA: TGTGCCAGCAGCCAAAATCGACAGGCGAACACTGAAGCTTTCTTT. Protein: CASSQNRQANTEAFF. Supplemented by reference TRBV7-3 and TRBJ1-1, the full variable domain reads GAGVSQTPSNKVTEKGKYVELRCDPISGHTALYWYRQSLGQGPEFLIYFQGTGAADDSGLPNDRFFAVRPEGSVSTLKIQRTERGDSAVYLCASSQNRQANTEAFFGQGTRLTVV.

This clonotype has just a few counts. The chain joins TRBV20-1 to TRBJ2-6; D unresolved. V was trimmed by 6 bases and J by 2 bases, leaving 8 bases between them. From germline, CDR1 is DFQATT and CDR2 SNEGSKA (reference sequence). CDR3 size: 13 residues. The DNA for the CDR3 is TGCAGTGCCCGGAACACTGGGGCCAACGTCCTGACTTTC. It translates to CSARNTGANVLTF.

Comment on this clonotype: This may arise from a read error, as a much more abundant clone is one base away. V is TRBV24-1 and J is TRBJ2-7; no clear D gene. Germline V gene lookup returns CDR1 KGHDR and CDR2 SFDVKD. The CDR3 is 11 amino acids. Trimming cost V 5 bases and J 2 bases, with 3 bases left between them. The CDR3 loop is CATSGTYEQYF. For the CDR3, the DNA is TGTGCCACCAGTGGCACCTACGAGCAGTACTTC.

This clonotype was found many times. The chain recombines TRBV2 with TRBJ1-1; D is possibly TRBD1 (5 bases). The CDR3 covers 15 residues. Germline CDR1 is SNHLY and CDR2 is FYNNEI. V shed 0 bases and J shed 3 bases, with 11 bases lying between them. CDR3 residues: CASSEASWGDTEAFF. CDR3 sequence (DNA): TGTGCCAGCAGTGAAGCGTCTTGGGGGGACACTGAAGCTTTCTTT.

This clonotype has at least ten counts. The CDR3 sequence is CASSFRLVPGETQYF. As DNA, the CDR3 is TGTGCCAGCAGCTTTCGGCTCGTCCCCGGGGAGACCCAGTACTTC. V and J are TRBV7-2 and TRBJ2-5; D is undetermined. V was pared by 3 bases and J by 5 bases, with 16 bases between. The germline V gene has CDR1 SGHTA and CDR2 FQGNSA. CDR3 length: 15 amino acids.

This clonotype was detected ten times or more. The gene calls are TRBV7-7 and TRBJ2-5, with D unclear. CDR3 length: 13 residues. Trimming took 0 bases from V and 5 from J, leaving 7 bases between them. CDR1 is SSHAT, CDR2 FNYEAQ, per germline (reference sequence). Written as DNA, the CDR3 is TGTGCCAGCAGCTTAGCGTTTTCGGAGACCCAGTACTTC. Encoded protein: CASSLAFSETQYF.

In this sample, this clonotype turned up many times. This chain's CDR3 is CASSLEGRTNSPLHF. CDR3 nucleotide sequence: TGTGCCAGCAGCTTAGAGGGACGGACGAATTCACCCCTCCACTTT. This chain uses TRBV11-2 with TRBJ1-6; TRBD1 might be the D (5 bases). CDR1 SGHAT and CDR2 FQNNGV come from the germline V gene. The V end lost 0 bases, the J end lost 7 bases, and 10 bases lay between the germline ends. CDR3 length: 15 residues. Variable domain in full (rest from reference TRBV11-2 and TRBJ1-6): EAGVAQSPRYKIIEKRQSVAFWCNPISGHATLYWYQQILGQGPKLLIQFQNNGVVDDSQLPKDRFSAERLKGVDSTLKIQPAKLEDSAVYLCASSLEGRTNSPLHFGNGTRLTVT.

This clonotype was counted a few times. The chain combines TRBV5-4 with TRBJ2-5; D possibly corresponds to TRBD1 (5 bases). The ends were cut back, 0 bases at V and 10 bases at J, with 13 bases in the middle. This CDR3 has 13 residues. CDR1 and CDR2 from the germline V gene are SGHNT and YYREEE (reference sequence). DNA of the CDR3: TGTGCCAGCAGCTTGGGGCCCCAAGGGGACCAGTACTTC. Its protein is CASSLGPQGDQYF. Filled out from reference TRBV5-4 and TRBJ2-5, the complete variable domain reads ETGVTQSPTHLIKTRGQQVTLRCSSQSGHNTVSWYQQALGQGPQFIFQYYREEENGRGNFPPRFSGLQFPNYSSELNVNALELDDSALYLCASSLGPQGDQYFGPGTRLLVL.

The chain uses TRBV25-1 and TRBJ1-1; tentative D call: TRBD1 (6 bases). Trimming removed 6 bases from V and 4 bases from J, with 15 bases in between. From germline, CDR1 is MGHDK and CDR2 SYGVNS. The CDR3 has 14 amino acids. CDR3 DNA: TGTGCCAGCAGCGAAACAGGGCATGGCACTGAAGCTTTCTTT. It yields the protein CASSETGHGTEAFF. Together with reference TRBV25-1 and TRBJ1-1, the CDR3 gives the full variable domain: EADIYQTPRYLVIGTGKKITLECSQTMGHDKMYWYQQDPGMELHLIHYSYGVNSTEKGDLSSESTVSRIRTEHFPLTLESARPSHTSQYLCASSETGHGTEAFFGQGTRLTVV.

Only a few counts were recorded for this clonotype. CDR3 residues: CASSPRAGSSHEQYF. In DNA form, the CDR3 reads TGTGCCAGCAGCCCCCGCGCAGGGAGTTCCCACGAGCAGTACTTC. The chain is built from TRBV7-9 and TRBJ2-7, with D perhaps matching TRBD1 or TRBD2 (5 bases each). The CDR3 covers 15 residues. Germline CDR1 and CDR2: SEHNR and FQNEAQ (reference sequence). V lost 5 bases and J lost 5, with 19 bases in between. Full variable domain (missing parts from reference TRBV7-9 and TRBJ2-7): DTGVSQNPRHKITKRGQNVTFRCDPISEHNRLYWYRQTLGQGPEFLTYFQNEAQLEKSRLLSDRFSAERPKGSFSTLEIQRTEQGDSAMYLCASSPRAGSSHEQYFGPGTRLTVT.

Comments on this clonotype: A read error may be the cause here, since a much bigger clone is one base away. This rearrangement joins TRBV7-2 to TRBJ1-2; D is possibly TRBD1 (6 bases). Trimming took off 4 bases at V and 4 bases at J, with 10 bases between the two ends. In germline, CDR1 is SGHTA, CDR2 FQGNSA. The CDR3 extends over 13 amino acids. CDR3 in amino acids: CASSSWTAYGYTF. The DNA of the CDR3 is TGTGCCAGCAGCTCCTGGACAGCCTATGGCTACACCTTC.